This T cell receptor (beta chain) originates from a study of shared clonotypes between healthy human individuals. Study outcomes and limitations: Incompleteness in sorted-subset sequencing, despite large depth, was shown by rarefaction. Non-shared clonotypes were found to have lower generation probabilities than the clonotypes that were shared by all four of the sorted-subset donors. About 5% was the fraction of naive CD4 clonotypes found shared across four donors.

The sample holds a few counts of this clone. Its target is not known. Other DNA sequences in this sample translate to the same CDR3. As processed by the authors: Filtering differed for immunoSEQ, which gave only junction sequences without quality scores. Libraries were prepared by immunoSEQ multiplex PCR; TCRdb keeps only in-frame clonotypes and omits some of them. V, J and clone size reflect that table, while D and trimming were determined from the DNA. The data contain 850,000 to 1,100,000 clones, approximately 75% of them singletons. The ends were cut back, 5 bases at V and 7 bases at J, with 5 bases in the middle. Germline V CDR1 and CDR2: MDHEN, SYDVKM. CDR3 length: 10 amino acids.

The TCR sequence derives from a man younger than 30 in good health. Some clones in this sample may be carry-over from other donors' samples. Input material: memory CD4+ T cells from PBMCs. Described subset: CD45RA-negative fraction. This chain links TRBV28 with TRBJ1-2; D is ambiguous. CDR3 amino acids: CASSAGGYTF. Here the CDR3 DNA reads TGTGCCAGCAGTGCGGGTGGCTACACCTTC.